The sequence of this TCR beta chain was determined in a study of blood T cell repertoires in COVID-19. Overall study: COVID-19 samples collected from the United States, Italy and Spain covered acute and convalescent phases. The analysed material was cDNA or gDNA that came from T cells, B-cell-depleted T cells, or PBMCs.

Original handling: Reference gene primer amplification yielded estimated nucleated cell counts. Repertoires were generated with immunoSEQ multiplex PCR, while TCRdb's copy carries only in-frame clones and drops some. V, J and clone size derive from that table, while D and trimming were established from the DNA sequence. The table lists fewer than 250,000 clones, roughly 86% of them singletons. V was pared by 0 bases and J by 1 base, with 6 bases of the junction left unmatched. CDR3 length equals 17 residues. Germline V gene sequence: CDR1 SGDLS, CDR2 YYNGEE. The source is a man aged 55 to 70 with acute or convalescent COVID-19. The sequenced sample was peripheral blood. The chain employs TRBV9 and TRBJ1-1; TRBD1 agrees at 10 bases. CDR3 loop: CASSVAGRQGANTEAFF. As DNA, the CDR3 is TGTGCCAGCAGCGTAGCTGGAAGACAGGGGGCGAACACTGAAGCTTTCTTT.